The present TCR beta chain was sequenced within a study of patients and donors after allogeneic stem cell transplantation. Per germline, CDR1 MRHNA and CDR2 SNTAGT. V lost 1 base and J lost 5, with 18 bases in between. The CDR3 loop spans 16 amino acids. One entry per CDR3 protein results from TCRdb running MiXCR on the RT-PCR reads. Seen here are fewer than 180,000 distinct CDR3 sequences, about two fifths observed once, and the top ten hold about 50%. The V call is TRBV6-4, the J call TRBJ2-7; D is tentatively TRBD1 or TRBD2 (7 bases each). This clonotype was sampled from a human donor who was either an allogeneic HSCT recipient or a stem cell or donor lymphocyte infusion donor (not recorded which). It is not recorded whose cells these are; they may come from a transplant donor. The sequenced sample consisted of blood, either unsorted or a sorted T cell fraction (not recorded which). The CDR3 here is CASSDFPGGGPDEQYF. DNA for the CDR3: TGTGCCAGCAGTGACTTCCCAGGGGGGGGCCCCGACGAGCAGTACTTC.